These T cell receptor beta chains were read from a single sample in a study of CD8 T cells in ankylosing spondylitis. TCRdb re-called the 5' RACE reads with MiXCR, one entry per CDR3 protein. The sample shows hundreds of thousands of distinct CDR3 sequences, about 10% of them seen only once. The sequencing input was blood, either unsorted or a sorted T cell fraction (not recorded which). The receptors were gathered from a male donor with ankylosing spondylitis or in good health (not recorded which). Both conserved end residues are part of each CDR3.

cdr3_length	v_call	cdr3_aa
17	TRBV28	CASSFSGGLVSNQPQHF
15	TRBV5-1	CASSAGQPSNYGYTF
13	TRBV28	CASTRPIDTEAFF
21	TRBV6-1	CASSEVSGQGSWFSAYNEQFF
14	TRBV7-2	CASSPYRSDTEAFF
16	TRBV29-1	CSVELQGRATSDEQYF
12	TRBV29-1	CSVHNQDEKLFF
14	TRBV6-5	CASTVSSTNEKLFF
14	TRBV5-1	CASSLGSGGDEQFF
15	TRBV3-1	CASSQDRGQGYEQYF
15	TRBV20-1	CSARHRLAPTGELFF
15	TRBV19	CASSIELGRLDTQYF
15	TRBV20-1	CSASGDGEGADTQYF
17	TRBV20-1	CSARVGVGLAYQETQYF
15	TRBV6-1	CASSEDGGAGNIQYF
17	TRBV7-9	CASSIPRGRGPTDTQYF
14	TRBV15	CATTAKQGGQPQHF
15	TRBV27	CASSLGRGASYEQYF
15	TRBV12-3/TRBV12-4	CATLDQGFTNGELFF
14	TRBV11-2	CASSFGLATDTQYF
15	TRBV5-1	CASSLTGTGLYEQYF
13	TRBV7-3	CASRAGGHDEQFF